These T cell receptor beta chains were read from a single sample in a study of blood T cell repertoires in COVID-19. Using immunoSEQ multiplex PCR, the repertoire was profiled, and TCRdb retains in-frame clones only, with some absent. This table has approximately 180,000 clones, around nine tenths appearing once. The specimen sequenced was peripheral blood. Receptor source: a man in his 60s with active or convalescent COVID-19. The CDR3 runs from the conserved cysteine through the conserved F or W. Fields, in order: V gene, D gene, clone size, J gene, CDR3 protein, CDR3 DNA. A D gene is named only where the DNA matches it firmly. Clone size is shown for a subset of rows, as once, few, many or a class of expanded clone.

>TRBV27|.|.|TRBJ2-1
CASRQGLAYNEQFF
TGTGCCAGCAGACAGGGATTGGCCTACAATGAGCAGTTCTTC
>TRBV5-8|.|.|TRBJ1-5
CASSFLYQPQHF
TGTGCCAGCAGCTTCCTCTATCAGCCCCAGCATTTT
>TRBV7-9|TRBD1|.|TRBJ1-4
CASSLIPYRGSEKLFF
TGTGCCAGCAGCCTAATCCCGTACAGGGGAAGCGAAAAACTGTTTTTT
>TRBV19|.|.|TRBJ2-1
CASSIVAGRTFF
TGTGCCAGTAGTATAGTGGCGGGGAGAACGTTCTTC
>TRBV6-1|.|.|TRBJ2-5
CASSEAFETQYF
TGTGCCAGCAGTGAAGCCTTCGAGACCCAGTACTTC
>TRBV6-5|.|.|TRBJ2-4
CASSLRGLQYF
TGTGCCAGCAGCCTCCGAGGGCTCCAGTACTTC
>TRBV19|TRBD1|.|TRBJ1-3
CASSIDLDRTDSGNTIYF
TGTGCCAGTAGTATAGATCTGGACAGGACCGACTCTGGAAACACCATATATTTT
>TRBV10-3|.|.|TRBJ1-4
CAISESYGTTTNEKLFF
TGTGCCATCAGTGAGTCCTATGGGACAACAACTAATGAAAAACTGTTTTTT
>TRBV6-5|.|.|TRBJ1-4
CASSYRGLGGEKLFF
TGTGCCAGCAGTTACAGGGGATTAGGTGGTGAAAAACTGTTTTTT
>TRBV23-1|TRBD2|.|TRBJ2-3
CASRSGRGGIGDTQYF
TGCGCCAGCAGGTCAGGGCGGGGGGGCATCGGAGATACGCAGTATTTT
>TRBV6-5|.|.|TRBJ2-3
CASSYSFGNWDTQYF
TGTGCCAGCAGTTACAGTTTCGGGAATTGGGATACGCAGTATTTT
>TRBV11-3|.|.|TRBJ1-2
CASSLEGARYGYTF
TGTGCCAGCAGCTTAGAGGGGGCTAGGTATGGCTACACCTTC
>TRBV18|.|.|TRBJ1-1
CASSPKVSWGDEAFF
TGTGCCAGCTCACCAAAGGTTTCGTGGGGAGATGAAGCTTTCTTT
>TRBV6-1|TRBD1|.|TRBJ1-5
CASSDPRGRGNQPQHF
TGTGCCAGCAGTGACCCCAGGGGGCGAGGCAATCAGCCCCAGCATTTT
>TRBV4-1|TRBD1|.|TRBJ2-2
CASSQDRGQGSGELFF
TGCGCCAGCAGCCAAGATAGGGGACAGGGATCCGGGGAGCTGTTTTTT
>TRBV18|.|.|TRBJ1-2
CASSGGLEVGYTF
TGTGCCAGCTCGGGAGGGCTTGAGGTTGGCTACACCTTC
>TRBV19|.|.|TRBJ1-6
CASSAQGNSPLHF
TGTGCCAGTAGCGCACAGGGTAATTCACCCCTCCACTTT
>TRBV5-1|.|once|TRBJ1-1
CASSPEAPAYEAFF
TGCGCCAGCAGCCCCGAGGCACCAGCCTATGAAGCTTTCTTT
>TRBV6-2/TRBV6-3|TRBD2|.|TRBJ2-5
CASSYSMGLAGGETQYF
TGTGCCAGCAGTTACTCGATGGGACTAGCGGGAGGTGAGACCCAGTACTTC
>TRBV2|.|.|TRBJ2-7
CASSWTRTGYEQYF
TGTGCCAGCAGTTGGACTCGGACGGGCTACGAGCAGTACTTC
>TRBV9|.|.|TRBJ2-1
CASSVGRVNEQFF
TGTGCCAGCAGCGTAGGGAGGGTTAATGAGCAGTTCTTC
>TRBV5-1|.|.|TRBJ2-2
CASNPGSNTGELFF
TGCGCCAGCAACCCCGGGTCGAACACCGGGGAGCTGTTTTTT
>TRBV2|.|.|TRBJ1-1
CASTLRGLRTEAFF
TGTGCCAGCACCCTCCGGGGTTTGAGGACTGAAGCTTTCTTT
>TRBV3-1/TRBV3-2|.|few|TRBJ1-2
CASSQRLYGYTF
TGTGCCAGCAGCCAACGTCTATATGGCTACACCTTC
>TRBV27|.|.|TRBJ1-2
CASSFSGGGGYTF
TGTGCCAGCAGTTTTTCGGGGGGCGGGGGCTACACCTTC